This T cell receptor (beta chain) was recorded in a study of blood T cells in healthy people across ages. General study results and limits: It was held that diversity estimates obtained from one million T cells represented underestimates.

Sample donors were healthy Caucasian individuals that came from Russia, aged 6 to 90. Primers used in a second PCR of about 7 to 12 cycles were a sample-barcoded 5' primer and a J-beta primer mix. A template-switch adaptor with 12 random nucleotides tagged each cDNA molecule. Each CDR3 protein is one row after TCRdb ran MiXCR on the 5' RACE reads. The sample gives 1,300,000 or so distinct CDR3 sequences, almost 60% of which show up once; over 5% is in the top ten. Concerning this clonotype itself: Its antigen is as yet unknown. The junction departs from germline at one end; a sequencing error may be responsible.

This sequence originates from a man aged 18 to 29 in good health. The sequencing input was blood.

The CDR3 sequence is CASSATSGIETQNF. The CDR3 DNA is TGTGCCAGCAGCGCGACTAGCGGGATTGAGACCCAGAACTTC. The chain uses TRBV9 and TRBJ2-5; 11 bases are shared with TRBD2. From germline, CDR1 is SGDLS and CDR2 YYNGEE. The CDR3 is 14 amino acids.